One sample yielded the 20 T cell receptor beta chains listed below, sequenced in a study of cytomegalovirus exposure and HLA in healthy donors. The PCR was carried out with 60 Vbeta primers and 13 Jbeta primers. Method: immunoSEQ multiplex PCR; TCRdb's copy keeps in-frame clones and lacks some. The table records fewer than 200,000 clones, over 75% of them present only once. Specimen: PBMCs. These receptors were collected from a human donor in good health.

This clone was picked up one time. V and J are TRBV6-5 and TRBJ2-3, with D possibly TRBD2 on 5 matching bases. The CDR3 runs 13 residues. Germline V CDR1 and CDR2: MNHEY, SVGAGI. With 5 bases removed from V and 1 base from J, the gap between germline ends came to 7 bases. CDR3 nucleotide sequence: TGTGCCAGCAGTGGTAGCGGCACAGATACGCAGTATTTT. Amino acid sequence: CASSGSGTDTQYF.

The V and J genes are TRBV6-1 and TRBJ1-5, with 7 bases that match TRBD1. V trimming: 7 bases; J trimming: 5 bases; junction bases outside the gene matches: 5. CDR3 size: 13 residues. Germline CDR1 is MNHNS and CDR2 is SASEGT. The CDR3 sequence is CASKGQSYQPQHF. In DNA form, the CDR3 reads TGTGCCAGCAAGGGACAGAGCTATCAGCCCCAGCATTTT.

The CDR3 sequence is CASPLAGDNYEQYF. The CDR3 bases are TGTGCCAGCCCCCTAGCGGGGGATAACTACGAGCAGTACTTC. The chain recombines TRBV21-1 with TRBJ2-7; whether TRBD2, the table's D call, matches the DNA was not checked. TRBV21-1 is termed a pseudogene. The CDR3 runs 14 residues.

The chain links TRBV7-6 to TRBJ2-7; D remains unclear. Germline-derived CDR1 and CDR2 are SGHVS and FNYEAQ. V lost 10 bases to trimming and J lost 1 base, with 8 bases between them. The CDR3 runs to 11 residues. Here the CDR3 reads CATVRSYEQYF. Here the CDR3 DNA reads TGTGCCACGGTAAGATCCTACGAGCAGTACTTC.

CDR3 DNA sequence: TGCGCCAGCAGCTTGGACAGCGGGGGGGCCTTAGATACGCAGTATTTT. Its protein product is CASSLDSGGALDTQYF. V gene TRBV5-1 combines with J gene TRBJ2-3, with 10 bases lining up with TRBD2. The CDR3 covers 16 residues. Germline CDR1 SGHRS, CDR2 YFSETQ. Trimming at V came to 0 bases and at J to 5 bases, leaving 6 bases not matched to a gene.

This chain uses TRBV5-6 with TRBJ2-7; D possibly corresponds to TRBD1 (6 bases). Deletions cut 4 bases from V and 1 base from J, with 15 bases between. The CDR3 extends over 15 amino acids. Germline V CDR1 and CDR2: SGHDT, YYEEEE. This CDR3 is CASSPPRGPSYEQYF. CDR3 nucleotides: TGTGCCAGCAGCCCGCCCAGGGGTCCATCCTACGAGCAGTACTTC.

This chain joins TRBV10-3 and TRBJ2-1, with 8 bases aligning to TRBD2. The CDR3 runs to 15 residues. CDR1 is ENHRY and CDR2 is SYGVKD in the germline V gene. The V segment lost 4 bases and the J segment 3 bases; nucleotides outside the gene matches: 5. The CDR3 spells CAISAVRGDYNEQFF. CDR3 coding DNA: TGTGCCATCAGTGCGGTGCGGGGGGACTACAATGAGCAGTTCTTC.

This rearrangement joins TRBV4-2 to TRBJ1-1; D is unresolved. Germline V CDR1 and CDR2: LGHNA, YNFKEQ. V was shortened by 0 bases and J by 3 bases, with 8 bases between the two germline ends. This CDR3 region has 14 residues. The CDR3 nucleotides are TGTGCCAGCAGCCAAGATCAGCAGGACACTGAAGCTTTCTTT. The encoded protein is CASSQDQQDTEAFF.

As regards this clone: Other nucleotide sequences in the sample specify the same CDR3. The gene calls are TRBV9 and TRBJ2-7; tentatively, D is TRBD1 (5 bases). Germline CDR1 reads SGDLS; CDR2 reads YYNGEE. V was pared by 0 bases and J by 3 bases, with 7 bases between. This CDR3 is built from 13 residues. In DNA form, the CDR3 reads TGTGCCAGCAGCGTAGGACAGAACTACGAGCAGTACTTC. Its protein product is CASSVGQNYEQYF. The full variable domain, in which reference TRBV9 and TRBJ2-7 provide the parts outside the CDR3, is DSGVTQTPKHLITATGQRVTLRCSPRSGDLSVYWYQQSLDQGLQFLIQYYNGEERAKGNILERFSAQQFPDLHSELNLSSLELGDSALYFCASSVGQNYEQYFGPGTRLTVT.

The genes are TRBV5-4 and TRBJ2-7; TRBD1 matches 7 bases. V lost 4 bases, J lost 5 bases, and 12 bases stayed unmatched. CDR1 is SGHNT and CDR2 is YYREEE in the germline V gene (reference sequence). This CDR3 comprises 15 residues. The CDR3 DNA sequence: TGTGCCAGCAGCGTCAGACAGGGAAATACCCACGAGCAGTACTTC. This encodes CASSVRQGNTHEQYF.

The chain combines TRBV4-3 with TRBJ2-5; the match to TRBD2 covers 7 bases. This CDR3 has 16 amino acids. The V and J ends lost 1 base and 1 base, in that order; junction bases with no gene match: 6. Looked up from germline, CDR1 is LGHNA and CDR2 is YSLEER. The chain's CDR3 is CASSQAFGGGQETQYF. CDR3 in DNA: TGCGCCAGCAGCCAAGCGTTCGGCGGGGGCCAAGAGACCCAGTACTTC.

The V and J genes are TRBV18 and TRBJ1-2; D ambiguous. Germline V lookup: CDR1 KGHSH, CDR2 LQKENI. The CDR3 has 15 amino acids. Trimming removed 0 bases from V and 6 bases from J, with 14 bases in between. CDR3 in amino acids: CASSPPIAQFHGYTF. The CDR3 region has the DNA TGTGCCAGCTCACCACCGATCGCGCAATTCCATGGCTACACCTTC.

The chain couples TRBV10-1 to TRBJ2-3; 8 bases map to TRBD1. The CDR3 is 17 amino acids. CDR1 WNHNN and CDR2 SYGVQD come from the germline V gene (reference sequence). V trimming: 3 bases; J trimming: 2 bases; junction bases outside the gene matches: 10. As DNA, the CDR3 is TGCGCCAGCAGTGATGCTACCGGGACAGGTCTCACAGATACGCAGTATTTT. Translation gives CASSDATGTGLTDTQYF.

The rearrangement links TRBV4-3 to TRBJ2-1; 9 bases map to TRBD2. This CDR3 comprises 16 residues. Germline loops: CDR1 LGHNA, CDR2 YSLEER. V was clipped by 3 bases and J by 4 bases; unmatched bases: 7. CDR3 loop: CASSQAASGVYNEQFF. CDR3 nucleotides: TGCGCCAGCAGCCAGGCGGCTAGCGGGGTTTACAATGAGCAGTTCTTC.

This clone was picked up a small number of times. The rearrangement uses TRBV5-1 and TRBJ2-3, with D tentatively TRBD2 (6 bases). Germline values: CDR1 SGHRS, CDR2 YFSETQ. Trimming removed 3 bases from V and 2 bases from J, with 13 bases in between. The CDR3 runs 15 residues. The CDR3 loop is CASSSGLLNTDTQYF. In DNA, the CDR3 is TGCGCCAGCAGCTCCGGACTACTGAACACAGATACGCAGTATTTT.

The J gene is TRBJ2-7, the V gene TRBV19; a possible D gene is TRBD1 (5 bases). This CDR3 contains 11 residues. Trimming shortened V by 3 bases and J by 12 bases, and 12 bases separated the two germline ends. Germline V gene lookup returns CDR1 LNHDA and CDR2 SQIVND (reference sequence). Here the CDR3 DNA reads TGTGCCAGTAGTATGGCAGGGTATTCGTACTTC. Amino acids: CASSMAGYSYF. Combining the CDR3 with reference TRBV19 and TRBJ2-7 gives the whole variable domain DGGITQSPKYLFRKEGQNVTLSCEQNLNHDAMYWYRQDPGQGLRLIYYSQIVNDFQKGDIAEGYSVSREKKESFPLTVTSAQKNPTAFYLCASSMAGYSYFGPGTRLTVT.

This sequence joins TRBV13 and TRBJ1-2; D possibly corresponds to TRBD1 (6 bases). Germline lookup yields CDR1 PRHDT and CDR2 FYEKMQ (reference sequence). The CDR3 has 13 residues. V was pared by 1 base and J by 5 bases, with 8 bases between. The CDR3 nucleotides read TGTGCCAGCAGCTTAGTTCAGGGGTATGGCTACACCTTC. It specifies CASSLVQGYGYTF.

This rearrangement joins TRBV5-6 to TRBJ2-1; 9 bases align to TRBD1. The J segment lost 5 bases and the V segment lost 3 bases, leaving 18 bases of the junction unmatched. The CDR3 sequence is 19 residues long. Germline loops: CDR1 SGHDT, CDR2 YYEEEE. CDR3 region: CASSSLVPRTGVRNNEQFF. The CDR3, as DNA: TGTGCCAGCAGCTCCTTAGTTCCCCGGACAGGGGTTAGAAACAATGAGCAGTTCTTC.

The V and J genes are TRBV6-5 and TRBJ2-5; TRBD1 is a possible D gene (6 bases). This CDR3 spans 15 amino acids. V dropped 2 bases and J dropped 4 bases, with 14 bases sitting between them. Looked up from germline, CDR1 is MNHEY and CDR2 is SVGAGI. The CDR3 DNA reads TGTGCCAGCAGTTACCGAGGGGACAAAGGAGAGACCCAGTACTTC. Translating gives CASSYRGDKGETQYF.

In this sample, this clone turned up once. The rearrangement uses TRBV2 and TRBJ2-5; 7 nucleotides match TRBD2. The J call is in doubt because the DNA end fits TRBJ2-7 better. Germline V lookup: CDR1 SNHLY, CDR2 FYNNEI. CDR3 length: 14 amino acids. The CDR3 is CASSNGGGWVEQYF. In DNA form, the CDR3 reads TGTGCCAGTAGTAATGGCGGGGGTTGGGTCGAGCAGTACTTC.